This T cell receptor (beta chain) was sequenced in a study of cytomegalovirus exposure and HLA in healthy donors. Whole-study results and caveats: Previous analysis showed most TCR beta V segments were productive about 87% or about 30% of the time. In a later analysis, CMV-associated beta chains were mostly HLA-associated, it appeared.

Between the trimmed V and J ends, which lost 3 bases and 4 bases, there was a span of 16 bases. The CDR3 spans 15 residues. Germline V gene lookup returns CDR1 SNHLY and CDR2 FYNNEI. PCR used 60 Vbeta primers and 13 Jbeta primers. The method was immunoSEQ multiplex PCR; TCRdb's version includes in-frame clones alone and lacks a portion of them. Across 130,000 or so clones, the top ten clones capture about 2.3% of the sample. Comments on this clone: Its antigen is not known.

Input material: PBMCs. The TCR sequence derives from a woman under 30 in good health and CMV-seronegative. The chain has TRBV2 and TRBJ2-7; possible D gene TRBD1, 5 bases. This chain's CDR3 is CASSDGYRGTYEQYF. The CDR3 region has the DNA TGTGCCAGCAGTGACGGGTATAGGGGTACTTACGAGCAGTACTTC.